These 24 T cell receptor beta chains were sequenced from one sample in a study of patients and donors after allogeneic stem cell transplantation. From the RT-PCR reads, TCRdb called clonotypes with MiXCR, one entry per CDR3 protein. The sample records 150,000 to 250,000 distinct CDR3 sequences, more than 35% being singletons. Sequencing used blood, either unsorted or a sorted T cell fraction (not recorded which). These receptors came from a human donor who was either an allogeneic HSCT recipient or a stem cell or donor lymphocyte infusion donor (not recorded which). It is not recorded whose cells these are; they may come from a transplant donor.

The gene calls are TRBV9 and TRBJ2-2, with 8 bases that match TRBD1. Germline values: CDR1 SGDLS, CDR2 YYNGEE. This CDR3 region has 16 residues. V lost 1 base to trimming and J lost 5 bases; unmatched junction nucleotides: 7. The CDR3 bases are TGTGCCAGCAGCGTACTTGGGCAGGGGGCAACCGGGGAGCTGTTTTTT. This encodes CASSVLGQGATGELFF.

The rearrangement joins TRBV24-1 to TRBJ1-5; D possibly corresponds to TRBD1 (5 bases). The CDR3 is 17 amino acids. Germline values: CDR1 KGHDR, CDR2 SFDVKD. V was trimmed by 4 bases and J by 2 bases, leaving 17 bases between them. CDR3 residues: CATSDHDSERCNQPQHF. DNA of the CDR3: TGTGCCACCAGTGACCATGACAGTGAACGTTGCAATCAGCCCCAGCATTTT.

This chain links TRBV27 with TRBJ2-1, with TRBD1 matching over 9 bases. From germline, CDR1 is MNHEY and CDR2 SMNVEV (reference sequence). Trimming took 9 bases from V and 8 from J; bases not matched to a gene: 20. There are 17 residues in the CDR3. CDR3 sequence: CARGIPGQGSGGDEQFF. The DNA of the CDR3 is TGTGCCAGGGGGATCCCGGGACAGGGATCCGGCGGCGATGAGCAGTTCTTC.

V is TRBV13 and J is TRBJ2-4; D assignment may be TRBD1 or TRBD2 (5 bases each). CDR1 is PRHDT and CDR2 is FYEKMQ in the germline V gene (reference sequence). The CDR3 sequence is 16 residues long. V was trimmed by 5 bases and J by 0 bases, leaving 14 bases between them. CDR3 amino acids: CASSKGPPAAKNIQYF. Here the CDR3 DNA reads TGTGCCAGCAGCAAGGGACCGCCCGCAGCCAAAAACATTCAGTACTTC.

This clonotype was counted between two and nine times. The CDR3 DNA reads TGTGCCAGCAGCGGCCCCTGGGAAGAGACCCAGTACTTC. Residues: CASSGPWEETQYF. The chain recombines TRBV9 with TRBJ2-5; D is unclear. Trimming removed 3 bases at V and 3 bases at J, with 9 bases between. The CDR3 runs 13 residues. From germline, CDR1 is SGDLS and CDR2 YYNGEE.

This clonotype was found a few times. The rearrangement uses TRBV6-1 and TRBJ1-1; tentative D call: TRBD1 (6 bases). The CDR3 is 17 residues long. Trimming left V 2 bases short and J 0 bases short, with 16 bases between. Per the germline V gene, CDR1 is MNHNS and CDR2 is SASEGT. The CDR3 loop is CASSEMGAGIVNTEAFF. CDR3 nucleotides: TGTGCCAGCAGTGAAATGGGGGCGGGGATTGTGAACACTGAAGCTTTCTTT.

The table lists this clonotype with a few counts. The chain carries TRBV2 and TRBJ2-7, with TRBD2 identical over 11 bases. V shed 6 bases, J shed 6 bases, and the junction held 10 bases outside the gene matches. The CDR3 consists of 15 residues. Germline V gives CDR1 SNHLY, CDR2 FYNNEI. The CDR3, as DNA: TGTGCCAGCAGGCTTTTAGCGGGAGGGCGCAGCGAGCAGTACTTC. Protein sequence: CASRLLAGGRSEQYF.

The chain uses TRBV12-3 or TRBV12-4 and TRBJ2-1, with a weak D call TRBD2 (6 bases). This CDR3 is built from 14 residues. The germline V and J ends were trimmed by 3 bases and 6 bases, with 12 bases remaining between them. The CDR3 DNA follows: TGTGCCAGCAGTTTGGTGGGAGGCCTCAATGAGCAGTTCTTC. This encodes CASSLVGGLNEQFF.

The chain recombines TRBV7-2 with TRBJ1-6, with 8 bases aligning to TRBD1. This CDR3 has 14 residues. V dropped 5 bases and J dropped 9; count of bases not matched to a gene: 6. In germline, CDR1 is SGHTA, CDR2 FQGNSA. CDR3 protein: CASSPGQGASPLHF. CDR3 sequence (DNA): TGTGCCAGCAGCCCCGGACAGGGCGCTTCACCCCTCCACTTT.

The gene calls are TRBV9 and TRBJ2-1; 7 bases agree with TRBD2. The CDR3 extends over 15 amino acids. V trimming: 0 bases; J trimming: 3 bases; junction bases outside the gene matches: 3. The V gene's germline CDR1 is SGDLS and CDR2 YYNGEE. The CDR3, as DNA: TGTGCCAGCAGCGTAGTAGCGGGTCTCTACAATGAGCAGTTCTTC. This translates into CASSVVAGLYNEQFF.

The chain employs TRBV4-3 and TRBJ1-2, with 9 bases aligning to TRBD1. Germline assignment: CDR1 LGHNA and CDR2 YSLEER. Germline trimming cut 0 bases from V and 3 bases from J; bases unmatched to any gene: 5. This CDR3 comprises 16 residues. CDR3 in amino acids: CASSQDWDRADYGYTF. The CDR3, as DNA: TGCGCCAGCAGCCAAGATTGGGACAGGGCAGACTATGGCTACACCTTC.

The chain employs TRBV6-5 and TRBJ2-1; no definite D call. The ends were cut back, 10 bases at V and 6 bases at J, with 10 bases in the middle. Germline V CDR1 and CDR2: MNHEY, SVGAGI. CDR3 size: 11 residues. The CDR3 bases are TGTGCCATTAAGATGGGCAATGAGCAGTTCTTC. Translated: CAIKMGNEQFF.

The chain is built from TRBV6-9 and TRBJ2-1, with a weak D call TRBD2 (5 bases). V was clipped by 0 bases and J by 6 bases, with 15 bases between them. Germline CDR1 reads MNHGY; CDR2 reads SVAAGI. CDR3 size: 16 residues. For the CDR3, the DNA is TGTGCCAGCAGTTATTCCAGGAATAGCGTAGCCAATGAGCAGTTCTTC. It codes for CASSYSRNSVANEQFF.

A few counts support this clonotype. The V call is TRBV2, the J call TRBJ1-2; no clear D. Germline CDR1 SNHLY, CDR2 FYNNEI. V shed 3 bases and J shed 1 base, with 15 bases lying between them. CDR3 length equals 16 residues. The chain's CDR3 is CASSDAGREINYGYTF. CDR3 sequence (DNA): TGTGCCAGCAGTGATGCGGGGAGGGAGATTAACTATGGCTACACCTTC.

The chain is built from TRBV11-1 and TRBJ2-1; D not certain. This CDR3 spans 14 amino acids. CDR1 SGHAT and CDR2 FQDESV come from the germline V gene (reference sequence). Trimming cost V 5 bases and J 1 base, with 9 bases left between them. In DNA, the CDR3 is TGTGCCAGCAGCCCCGAGATGTCCTACAATGAGCAGTTCTTC. It specifies CASSPEMSYNEQFF.

This clonotype was recorded a few times. The genes are TRBV4-3 and TRBJ1-1; no clear D. CDR3 length: 13 residues. CDR1 and CDR2 from the germline V gene are LGHNA and YSLEER. Trimming left V 3 bases short and J 1 base short, with 6 bases between. In nucleotides, the CDR3 is TGCGCCAGCAGCCACCGACAGAACACTGAAGCTTTCTTT. Its protein is CASSHRQNTEAFF.

The CDR3 DNA follows: TGCGCCAGCAGCTTGATGGGGGATCCTGCCTACAATGAGCAGTTCTTC. Its protein is CASSLMGDPAYNEQFF. The V call is TRBV5-1, the J call TRBJ2-1; D is possibly TRBD1 or TRBD2 (5 bases each). This CDR3 has 16 amino acids. From germline, CDR1 is SGHRS and CDR2 YFSETQ. V shed 1 base and J shed 2 bases, with 13 bases lying between them.

This clonotype was recorded once. V is TRBV18 and J is TRBJ2-1; D might be TRBD1 or TRBD2, each matching 6 bases. The CDR3 loop spans 14 amino acids. Germline V CDR1 and CDR2: KGHSH, LQKENI. V dropped 2 bases and J dropped 6 bases, with 11 bases sitting between them. The CDR3 reads CASSPGGRFNEQFF. The CDR3 DNA sequence: TGTGCCAGCTCACCAGGGGGGCGTTTCAATGAGCAGTTCTTC.

The rearrangement joins TRBV4-3 to TRBJ2-6; weak D call: TRBD2 (6 bases). The CDR3 is 19 amino acids. Germline loops: CDR1 LGHNA, CDR2 YSLEER. V was trimmed by 0 bases and J by 0 bases, leaving 15 bases between them. The CDR3 DNA is TGCGCCAGCAGCCAAGATATGGAGCGGGTATACTCTGGGGCCAACGTCCTGACTTTC. It encodes CASSQDMERVYSGANVLTF.

Ten or more counts support this clonotype. The rearrangement joins TRBV7-2 to TRBJ1-1; 7 bases match TRBD1. Germline CDR1 SGHTA, CDR2 FQGNSA. V lost 5 bases to trimming and J lost 1 base; unmatched junction nucleotides: 1. This CDR3 spans 13 amino acids. The CDR3: CASSPGGNTEAFF. The CDR3 bases are TGTGCCAGCAGCCCAGGGGGGAACACTGAAGCTTTCTTT.

The rearrangement uses TRBV29-1 and TRBJ1-2; 7 bases are shared with TRBD1. V was pared by 3 bases and J by 2 bases, with 3 bases of the junction left unmatched. Per germline, CDR1 SQVTM and CDR2 ANQGSEA. CDR3 length equals 13 residues. The CDR3 DNA sequence: TGCAGCGTTGAGGGAGGGGGCAACTATGGCTACACCTTC. Translation: CSVEGGGNYGYTF.

The V and J genes are TRBV5-5 and TRBJ2-7; D remains unclear. The V gene lost 1 base and the J gene lost 5 bases, with 7 bases spanning the gap. CDR1 SGHKS and CDR2 YYEKEE come from the germline V gene (reference sequence). The CDR3 consists of 12 residues. The CDR3 is CASSLYSDEQYF. In DNA, the CDR3 is TGTGCCAGCAGCTTGTACTCGGACGAGCAGTACTTC. The complete variable domain, with remaining parts taken from reference TRBV5-5 and TRBJ2-7, reads DAGVTQSPTHLIKTRGQQVTLRCSPISGHKSVSWYQQVLGQGPQFIFQYYEKEERGRGNFPDRFSARQFPNYSSELNVNALLLGDSALYLCASSLYSDEQYFGPGTRLTVT.

The J gene is TRBJ2-5, the V gene TRBV28, with TRBD1 matching 7 bases. The V gene end was trimmed by 6 bases and the J gene end by 3 bases; junction bases not matched to a gene: 4. The germline V gene encodes CDR1 MDHEN and CDR2 SYDVKM. This CDR3 has 13 amino acids. CDR3 coding DNA: TGTGCCAGCAGGTTCGGGACAGAAGAGACCCAGTACTTC. Translating gives CASRFGTEETQYF.

J is TRBJ2-3 and V is TRBV5-1, with no clear D. V lost 0 bases, J lost 3 bases, and 5 bases lay in between. This CDR3 region has 13 residues. CDR1 is SGHRS and CDR2 is YFSETQ in the germline V gene. In nucleotides, the CDR3 is TGCGCCAGCAGCTTGGTTATGACAGATACGCAGTATTTT. It specifies CASSLVMTDTQYF. The complete variable domain, with remaining parts taken from reference TRBV5-1 and TRBJ2-3, reads KAGVTQTPRYLIKTRGQQVTLSCSPISGHRSVSWYQQTPGQGLQFLFEYFSETQRNKGNFPGRFSGRQFSNSRSEMNVSTLELGDSALYLCASSLVMTDTQYFGPGTRLTVL.